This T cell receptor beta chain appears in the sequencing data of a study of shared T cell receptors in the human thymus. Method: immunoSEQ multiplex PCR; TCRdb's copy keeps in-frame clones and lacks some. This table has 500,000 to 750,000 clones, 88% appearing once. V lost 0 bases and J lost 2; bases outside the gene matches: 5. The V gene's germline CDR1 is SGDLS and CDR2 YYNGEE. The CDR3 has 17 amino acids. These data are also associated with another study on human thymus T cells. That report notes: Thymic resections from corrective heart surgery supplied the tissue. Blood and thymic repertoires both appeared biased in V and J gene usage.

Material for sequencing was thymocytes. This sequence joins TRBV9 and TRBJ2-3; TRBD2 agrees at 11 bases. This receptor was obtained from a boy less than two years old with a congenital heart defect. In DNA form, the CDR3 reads TGTGCCAGCAGCGTAGATGAGGGACTAGCGGCCACAGATACGCAGTATTTT. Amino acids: CASSVDEGLAATDTQYF.